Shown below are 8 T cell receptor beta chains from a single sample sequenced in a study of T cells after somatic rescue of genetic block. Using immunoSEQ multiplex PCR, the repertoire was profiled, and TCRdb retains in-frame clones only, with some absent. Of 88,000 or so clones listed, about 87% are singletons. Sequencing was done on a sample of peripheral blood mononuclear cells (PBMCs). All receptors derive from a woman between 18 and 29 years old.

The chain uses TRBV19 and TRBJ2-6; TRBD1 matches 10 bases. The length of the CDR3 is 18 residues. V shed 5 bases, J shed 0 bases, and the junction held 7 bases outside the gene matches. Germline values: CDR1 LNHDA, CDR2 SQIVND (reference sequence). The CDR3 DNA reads TGTGCCAGTAGTCCTCGGGACAGGGGAAGCTCTGGGGCCAACGTCCTGACTTTC. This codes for CASSPRDRGSSGANVLTF. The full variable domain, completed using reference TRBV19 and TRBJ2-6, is DGGITQSPKYLFRKEGQNVTLSCEQNLNHDAMYWYRQDPGQGLRLIYYSQIVNDFQKGDIAEGYSVSREKKESFPLTVTSAQKNPTAFYLCASSPRDRGSSGANVLTFGAGSRLTVL.

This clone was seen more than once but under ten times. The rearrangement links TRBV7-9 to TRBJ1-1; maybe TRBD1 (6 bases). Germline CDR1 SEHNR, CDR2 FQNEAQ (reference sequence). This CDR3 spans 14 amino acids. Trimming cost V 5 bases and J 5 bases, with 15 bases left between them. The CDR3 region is CASSPPGVGTEAFF. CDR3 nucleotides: TGTGCCAGCAGCCCCCCAGGGGTTGGGACTGAAGCTTTCTTT.

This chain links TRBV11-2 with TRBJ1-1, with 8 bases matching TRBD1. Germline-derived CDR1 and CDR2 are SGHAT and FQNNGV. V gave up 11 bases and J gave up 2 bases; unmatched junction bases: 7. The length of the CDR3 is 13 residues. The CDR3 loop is CACKDRVNTEAFF. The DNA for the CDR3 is TGTGCCTGCAAGGACAGGGTTAACACTGAAGCTTTCTTT.

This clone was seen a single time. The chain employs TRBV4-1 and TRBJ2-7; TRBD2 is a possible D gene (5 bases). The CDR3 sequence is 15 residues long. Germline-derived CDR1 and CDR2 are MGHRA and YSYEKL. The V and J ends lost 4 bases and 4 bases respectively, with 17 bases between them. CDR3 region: CASSPRRGNRYEQYF. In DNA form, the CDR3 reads TGCGCCAGCAGCCCTCGGAGAGGGAATAGGTACGAGCAGTACTTC.

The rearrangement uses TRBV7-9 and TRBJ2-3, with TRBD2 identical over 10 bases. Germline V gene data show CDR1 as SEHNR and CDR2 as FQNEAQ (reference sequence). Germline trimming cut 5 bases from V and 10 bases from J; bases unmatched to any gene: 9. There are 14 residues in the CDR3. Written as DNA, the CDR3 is TGTGCCAGCAGCCCCCCTAGCGGGAGTTTCGCGCAGTATTTT. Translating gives CASSPPSGSFAQYF.

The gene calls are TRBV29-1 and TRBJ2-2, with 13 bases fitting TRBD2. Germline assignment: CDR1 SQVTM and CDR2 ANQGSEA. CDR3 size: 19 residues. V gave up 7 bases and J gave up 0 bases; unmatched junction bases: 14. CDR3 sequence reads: CSARGVGGLAGANTGELFF. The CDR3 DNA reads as TGCAGCGCCAGGGGCGTGGGAGGACTAGCGGGAGCGAACACCGGGGAGCTGTTTTTT.

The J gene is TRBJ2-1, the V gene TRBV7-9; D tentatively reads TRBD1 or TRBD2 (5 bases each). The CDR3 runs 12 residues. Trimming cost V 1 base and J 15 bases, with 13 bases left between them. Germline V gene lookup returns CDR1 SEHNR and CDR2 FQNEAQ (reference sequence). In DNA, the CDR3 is TGTGCCAGCAGCTTAGTGGGGGATCGAAGGTTCTTC. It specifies CASSLVGDRRFF.

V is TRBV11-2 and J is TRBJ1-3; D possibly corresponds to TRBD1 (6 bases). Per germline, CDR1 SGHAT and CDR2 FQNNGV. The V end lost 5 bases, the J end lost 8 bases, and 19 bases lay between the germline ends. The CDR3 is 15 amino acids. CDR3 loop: CASSDRGASRDTIYF. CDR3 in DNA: TGTGCCAGCAGCGACCGGGGGGCCTCCCGGGACACCATATATTTT.